Listed here are 32 T cell receptor beta chains from one sample, sequenced in a study of PD-1 blockade in classical Hodgkin lymphoma. With no exception, relapse followed autologous stem cell transplantation in all patients, and brentuximab vedotin exposure varied. TCRdb keeps only in-frame clones here, not all; method: immunoSEQ multiplex PCR. The repertoire consists of over 20,000 clones, with approximately 90% occurring once and the leading ten covering 2% to 3%. The sample consisted of peripheral blood mononuclear cells (PBMCs), taken at baseline. These receptors originate from a human donor with classical Hodgkin lymphoma.

The chain employs TRBV7-8 and TRBJ2-7; maybe TRBD2 (6 bases). Germline CDR1 is SGHVS and CDR2 is FQNEAQ. This CDR3 is 15 amino acids long. Trimming stripped 2 bases from V and 3 bases from J, with 14 bases between. The CDR3 DNA sequence: TGTGCCAGCAGCTTAAGCAGTGCGGGATACTACGAGCAGTACTTC. This gives the protein CASSLSSAGYYEQYF.

The chain carries TRBV19 and TRBJ2-6, with 9 bases fitting TRBD2. V shed 1 base, J shed 1 base, and the junction held 5 bases outside the gene matches. Germline CDR1 reads LNHDA; CDR2 reads SQIVND (reference sequence). This CDR3 region has 18 residues. The DNA for the CDR3 is TGTGCCAGTAGTATAGGCGGGGGGGCCGGGTCTGGGGCCAACGTCCTGACTTTC. It specifies CASSIGGGAGSGANVLTF.

V is TRBV23-1 and J is TRBJ1-3; no firm D call. TRBV23-1 is marked as an open reading frame, function uncertain. Trimming pared 8 bases from V and 5 bases from J, leaving 25 bases between. This CDR3 comprises 17 residues. Written as DNA, the CDR3 is TGCGCCAGCCCCCCCAGGTTAAAGCCTCCGCGAAGAAACACCATATATTTT. Encoded protein: CASPPRLKPPRRNTIYF.

The chain joins TRBV7-9 to TRBJ2-5; possible D gene TRBD2, 6 bases. Between the trimmed V and J ends, which lost 5 bases and 5 bases, there was a span of 21 bases. CDR1 is SEHNR, CDR2 FQNEAQ, per germline (reference sequence). This CDR3 region has 16 residues. In DNA, the CDR3 is TGTGCCAGCAGCCACATAACCGGGACTCCGGGGGAGACCCAGTACTTC. This translates into CASSHITGTPGETQYF.

This clone has just one count. J is TRBJ1-5 and V is TRBV19; a possible D gene is TRBD1 (6 bases). Germline assignment: CDR1 LNHDA and CDR2 SQIVND (reference sequence). CDR3 length: 13 amino acids. V was pared by 10 bases and J by 2 bases, with 12 bases between. In DNA form, the CDR3 reads TGTGCCACCCGGGGGGGCGGCAATCAGCCCCAGCATTTT. This sequence encodes CATRGGGNQPQHF.

This clone was recorded only once. V gene TRBV27 combines with J gene TRBJ2-7; tentative D call: TRBD2 (6 bases). This CDR3 is 12 amino acids long. In germline, CDR1 is MNHEY, CDR2 SMNVEV (reference sequence). Trimming shortened V by 6 bases and J by 6 bases, and 12 bases separated the two germline ends. CDR3 sequence: CASSTRGFEQYF. The CDR3 DNA reads TGTGCCAGCAGCACGCGGGGTTTCGAGCAGTACTTC.

In this sample, this clone turned up once. V is TRBV7-9 and J is TRBJ1-1, with no clear D. The CDR3 consists of 14 residues. The V end lost 1 base, the J end lost 2 bases, and 8 bases lay between the germline ends. CDR1 and CDR2 (germline): SEHNR, FQNEAQ (reference sequence). The CDR3 reads CASSLGPDNTEAFF. The DNA for the CDR3 is TGTGCCAGCAGCTTAGGACCCGATAACACTGAAGCTTTCTTT.

In its sample, this clone was seen once. The chain uses TRBV9 and TRBJ2-3; a weak D match, TRBD1 (6 bases). The CDR3 length is 14 residues. Germline-derived CDR1 and CDR2 are SGDLS and YYNGEE. V was clipped by 7 bases and J by 1 base, with 13 bases between them. DNA of the CDR3: TGTGCCAGCTCAAAGTCAGGGGGCACAGATACGCAGTATTTT. It translates to CASSKSGGTDTQYF.

The chain carries TRBV19 and TRBJ1-3; D gene unclear. The germline gives CDR1 LNHDA, CDR2 SQIVND (reference sequence). CDR3 length: 12 residues. The germline V and J ends were trimmed by 3 bases and 3 bases, with 3 bases remaining between them. The CDR3 bases are TGTGCCAGTAGTATCAATGGAAACACCATATATTTT. Amino acid sequence: CASSINGNTIYF.

The V call is TRBV7-3, the J call TRBJ2-1, with 8 bases aligning to TRBD2. The CDR3 consists of 16 residues. Trimming cost V 5 bases and J 4 bases; bases outside gene matches: 10. CDR1 SGHTA and CDR2 FQGTGA come from the germline V gene. CDR3 region: CASSPVLVAGYNEQFF. The CDR3, as DNA: TGTGCCAGCAGCCCCGTTTTGGTAGCGGGGTACAATGAGCAGTTCTTC.

The chain employs TRBV7-8 and TRBJ1-2, with a weak D call TRBD1 (5 bases). The CDR3 has 13 residues. Trimming removed 5 bases at V and 1 base at J, with 8 bases between. In germline, CDR1 is SGHVS, CDR2 FQNEAQ. CDR3 in amino acids: CASSPDSNYGYTF. CDR3 DNA: TGTGCCAGCAGCCCAGACAGTAACTATGGCTACACCTTC. Looking up the rest from reference TRBV7-8 and TRBJ1-2 gives the full variable domain: GAGVSQSPRYKVAKRGQDVALRCDPISGHVSLFWYQQALGQGPEFLTYFQNEAQLDKSGLPSDRFFAERPEGSVSTLKIQRTQQEDSAVYLCASSPDSNYGYTFGSGTRLTVV.

V gene TRBV4-1 combines with J gene TRBJ1-6; D not certain. The germline gives CDR1 MGHRA, CDR2 YSYEKL. Trimming shortened V by 1 base and J by 6 bases, and 4 bases separated the two germline ends. The CDR3 covers 13 residues. The CDR3 protein is CASSQGVNSPLHF. CDR3 in DNA: TGCGCCAGCAGCCAAGGGGTTAATTCACCCCTCCACTTT.

The gene calls are TRBV19 and TRBJ1-1; 8 bases agree with TRBD1. V shed 7 bases, J shed 5 bases, and the junction held 12 bases outside the gene matches. This CDR3 region has 15 residues. Germline-derived CDR1 and CDR2 are LNHDA and SQIVND (reference sequence). CDR3 amino acids: CASIGAGRGLTEAFF. The CDR3 nucleotides are TGTGCCAGTATTGGGGCTGGCAGGGGGCTGACTGAAGCTTTCTTT.

The chain has TRBV6-5 and TRBJ1-1; D not resolved. The ends were cut back, 6 bases at V and 5 bases at J, with 13 bases in the middle. Germline V CDR1 and CDR2: MNHEY, SVGAGI. The CDR3 length is 13 residues. In DNA form, the CDR3 reads TGTGCCAGCAGGAGAAGGGATGGTACTGAAGCTTTCTTT. Its translation: CASRRRDGTEAFF.

The chain carries TRBV11-2 and TRBJ2-4, with 9 bases matching TRBD2. The CDR3 spans 18 residues. V shed 2 bases and J 7 bases; nucleotides not matched to a gene: 15. Germline V gene lookup returns CDR1 SGHAT and CDR2 FQNNGV. The DNA of the CDR3 is TGTGCCAGCAGCTTATTAGAACTAGCGGGTTACCCGGGGAACATTCAGTACTTC. Protein product: CASSLLELAGYPGNIQYF. Using reference TRBV11-2 and TRBJ2-4 for the parts outside the CDR3, the full variable domain is EAGVAQSPRYKIIEKRQSVAFWCNPISGHATLYWYQQILGQGPKLLIQFQNNGVVDDSQLPKDRFSAERLKGVDSTLKIQPAKLEDSAVYLCASSLLELAGYPGNIQYFGAGTRLSVL.

The chain employs TRBV5-1 and TRBJ2-3; D is ambiguous. The germline CDR1 and CDR2 sequences are SGHRS and YFSETQ. The CDR3 runs 13 residues. Trimming cost V 1 base and J 3 bases, with 6 bases left between them. The DNA of the CDR3 is TGCGCCAGCAGCTTGATAGGGACAGATACGCAGTATTTT. Translating it yields CASSLIGTDTQYF.

This chain joins TRBV6-6 and TRBJ1-1, with D perhaps matching TRBD1 (5 bases). Germline V gene sequence: CDR1 MNHNY, CDR2 SVGAGI (reference sequence). V lost 10 bases, J lost 1 base, and 16 bases lay in between. This CDR3 is 14 amino acids long. The CDR3, as DNA: TGTGCCACCTCGACAACGCAGGGGAACACTGAAGCTTTCTTT. It codes for CATSTTQGNTEAFF.

The chain employs TRBV10-3 and TRBJ2-5, with 13 bases identical to TRBD2. V lost 3 bases and J lost 6; bases outside the gene matches: 7. The germline V gene has CDR1 ENHRY and CDR2 SYGVKD. CDR3 length equals 16 residues. CDR3 amino acids: CAISDGLAGDFQTQYF. CDR3 in DNA: TGTGCCATCAGTGACGGACTAGCGGGGGATTTTCAGACCCAGTACTTC.

DNA of the CDR3: TGTGCCAGCAGCGCCCGGAGGGGGCTTGGCAATGAGCAGTTCTTC. Encoded protein: CASSARRGLGNEQFF. The rearrangement uses TRBV9 and TRBJ2-1; D may be TRBD1 (7 bases). Germline CDR1 is SGDLS and CDR2 is YYNGEE. CDR3 length equals 15 residues. V was shortened by 3 bases and J by 6 bases, with 16 bases between the two germline ends.

The V call is TRBV30, the J call TRBJ1-4, with D possibly being TRBD1 (6 bases). The CDR3 has 14 amino acids. CDR1 and CDR2 from the germline V gene are GTSNPN and SVGIG (reference sequence). The V gene lost 2 bases and the J gene lost 6 bases, with 13 bases spanning the gap. CDR3 in DNA: TGTGCCTGGAGTAGTTGGGGGCTCGATGAAAAACTGTTTTTT. This encodes CAWSSWGLDEKLFF.

V is TRBV10-3 and J is TRBJ1-1; D not certain. Germline CDR1 reads ENHRY; CDR2 reads SYGVKD. CDR3 length: 13 amino acids. V was shortened by 4 bases and J by 8 bases, with 14 bases between the two germline ends. The CDR3 reads CAISVERNREAFF. The DNA for the CDR3 is TGTGCCATCAGTGTTGAACGTAATAGGGAAGCTTTCTTT.

V and J are TRBV7-9 and TRBJ2-3; TRBD1 might be the D (7 bases). Germline lookup yields CDR1 SEHNR and CDR2 FQNEAQ (reference sequence). V was cut by 1 base and J by 3 bases, with 11 bases left in between. CDR3 size: 15 residues. The CDR3 bases are TGTGCCAGCAGCTTAGGCGGGACAGAGACAGATACGCAGTATTTT. It codes for CASSLGGTETDTQYF.

V gene TRBV7-8 combines with J gene TRBJ2-3; D unresolved. Germline loops: CDR1 SGHVS, CDR2 FQNEAQ. This CDR3 contains 11 residues. V lost 8 bases and J lost 1, with 4 bases in between. The CDR3 coding sequence is TGTGCCAGCGGACGCACAGATACGCAGTATTTT. It yields the protein CASGRTDTQYF. Complete variable domain (other parts from reference TRBV7-8 and TRBJ2-3): GAGVSQSPRYKVAKRGQDVALRCDPISGHVSLFWYQQALGQGPEFLTYFQNEAQLDKSGLPSDRFFAERPEGSVSTLKIQRTQQEDSAVYLCASGRTDTQYFGPGTRLTVL.

The chain combines TRBV7-9 with TRBJ1-2; 8 bases match TRBD1. With V trimmed by 4 bases and J by 6 bases, 4 bases remained unmatched. The CDR3 covers 13 residues. The V gene's germline CDR1 is SEHNR and CDR2 FQNEAQ (reference sequence). In DNA form, the CDR3 reads TGTGCCAGCAGCTCGACAGGGGCAAATGGCTACACCTTC. The encoded protein is CASSSTGANGYTF. The whole variable domain, remainder taken from reference TRBV7-9 and TRBJ1-2, is DTGVSQNPRHKITKRGQNVTFRCDPISEHNRLYWYRQTLGQGPEFLTYFQNEAQLEKSRLLSDRFSAERPKGSFSTLEIQRTEQGDSAMYLCASSSTGANGYTFGSGTRLTVV.

This chain links TRBV7-8 with TRBJ2-7, with TRBD1 matching 9 bases. In germline, CDR1 is SGHVS, CDR2 FQNEAQ. The V and J ends lost 4 bases and 6 bases, in that order; junction bases with no gene match: 4. The CDR3 extends over 13 amino acids. The CDR3: CASSWGTGLEQYF. In DNA, the CDR3 is TGTGCCAGCAGCTGGGGGACAGGGCTCGAGCAGTACTTC.

The genes are TRBV11-2 and TRBJ2-1; the D gene is possibly TRBD2 (5 bases). The germline V and J ends were trimmed by 1 base and 1 base, with 14 bases remaining between them. The CDR3 is made up of 17 amino acids. Germline CDR1 is SGHAT and CDR2 is FQNNGV. The CDR3 sequence: CASSLGGFGVSYNEQFF. CDR3 bases: TGTGCCAGCAGCTTAGGAGGTTTCGGGGTGTCCTACAATGAGCAGTTCTTC.

This rearrangement joins TRBV19 to TRBJ2-2; 8 bases line up with TRBD1. Per the germline V gene, CDR1 is LNHDA and CDR2 is SQIVND (reference sequence). There are 14 residues in the CDR3. V lost 3 bases and J lost 6; bases outside the gene matches: 3. The CDR3, as DNA: TGTGCCAGTAGTATGGGCAGGGGGCCCGGGGAGCTGTTTTTT. Protein: CASSMGRGPGELFF.

Relative to its sample, this clone is medium-sized (0.01 to 0.1%). V and J are TRBV5-6 and TRBJ1-1; no clear D. Germline V CDR1 and CDR2: SGHDT, YYEEEE. V was clipped by 4 bases and J by 5 bases, with 12 bases between them. The CDR3 has 13 amino acids. The CDR3 loop is CASSPSTGTEAFF. CDR3 coding DNA: TGTGCCAGCAGCCCCTCGACGGGAACTGAAGCTTTCTTT.

V gene TRBV7-8 combines with J gene TRBJ1-5; D ambiguous. The germline gives CDR1 SGHVS, CDR2 FQNEAQ. This CDR3 spans 14 amino acids. V was trimmed by 1 base and J by 2 bases, leaving 6 bases between them. For the CDR3, the DNA is TGTGCCAGCAGCTTAGAAGGGCGCAATCAGCCCCAGCATTTT. Protein sequence: CASSLEGRNQPQHF.

The chain couples TRBV7-9 to TRBJ2-5; no firm D call. The CDR3 spans 15 residues. Germline V lookup: CDR1 SEHNR, CDR2 FQNEAQ (reference sequence). V was pared by 1 base and J by 4 bases, with 13 bases between. This CDR3 is CASSLDRLSGETQYF. CDR3 nucleotide sequence: TGTGCCAGCAGCTTAGATCGGCTATCTGGAGAGACCCAGTACTTC.

The rearrangement links TRBV30 to TRBJ2-7; 7 nucleotides line up with TRBD2. Germline lookup yields CDR1 GTSNPN and CDR2 SVGIG (reference sequence). J was trimmed by 4 bases and V by 1 base; bases with no gene match: 7. This CDR3 spans 14 amino acids. CDR3 DNA sequence: TGTGCCTGGAGTGGGGTCGGGGGGATATACGAGCAGTACTTC. The encoded protein is CAWSGVGGIYEQYF. Drawing the rest from reference TRBV30 and TRBJ2-7, the complete variable domain is SQTIHQWPATLVQPVGSPLSLECTVEGTSNPNLYWYRQAAGRGLQLLFYSVGIGQISSEVPQNLSASRPQDRQFILSSKKLLLSDSGFYLCAWSGVGGIYEQYFGPGTRLTVT.

The gene calls are TRBV12-5 and TRBJ2-2; TRBD1 matches 7 bases. This CDR3 region has 15 residues. Germline-derived CDR1 and CDR2 are LGHNT and FRNRAP. After removal of 5 bases from V and 0 bases from J, the junction contained 3 bases not matched to a gene. For the CDR3, the DNA is TGTGCTAGTGGTCAAACAGGGGCGAACACCGGGGAGCTGTTTTTT. Its translation is CASGQTGANTGELFF.